The clone carrying this TCR beta chain has more than one count but fewer than ten. The antigen is unknown. TCRdb redid the calling of the 5' RACE reads with MiXCR, one entry per CDR3 protein. This sample yields about 58,000 distinct CDR3 sequences, of which about 27% are seen a single time; 43% belongs to the top ten. These data originate in a study of T-cell memory formation after mild COVID-19. Study information: Largely donor-specific TCR clusters were found. General study findings and limits: Several responding clones turned up in pre-infection memory, indicating that cross-reactive memory may have taken part. Mainly CM and EM harbored the contracting CD4+ clones; mainly EMRA harbored the CD8+ ones. Second-wave clones peaking on day 37 lacked confirmed SARS-CoV-2 specificity.

The CDR3 consists of 15 residues. The J segment lost 4 bases and the V segment lost 5 bases, leaving 7 bases of the junction unmatched. The V call is TRBV12-3 or TRBV12-4, the J call TRBJ2-2; 7 positions agree with TRBD1. The sample comprised PBMCs or a T cell subset sorted from them (not recorded which). The clonotype comes from a man aged 18 to 29 who had mild COVID-19 (a few samples of this study predate the infection). Cell type and time point are not known. CDR3 loop: CASSVDRVSTGELFF. The CDR3 nucleotides read TGTGCCAGCAGTGTCGACAGGGTCAGCACCGGGGAGCTGTTTTTT.